This TCR beta chain derives from a study of blood T cell repertoires in COVID-19. Sequenced by immunoSEQ multiplex PCR; TCRdb stores in-frame clones only, minus some. Counted here are under 60,000 clones, over 80% occurring once; the ten biggest clones make up under 6%. The origin of this receptor is a human donor in a cohort sampled during active COVID-19. The sequenced material came from peripheral blood.

The CDR3 DNA reads TGTGCCAGCAGTTTATCGCGGTCCTACGAGCAGTACTTC. Translating gives CASSLSRSYEQYF. This chain joins TRBV27 and TRBJ2-7; D remains unclear. CDR1 MNHEY and CDR2 SMNVEV come from the germline V gene (reference sequence). The CDR3 totals 13 residues. Deletions cut 0 bases from V and 1 base from J, with 4 bases between.